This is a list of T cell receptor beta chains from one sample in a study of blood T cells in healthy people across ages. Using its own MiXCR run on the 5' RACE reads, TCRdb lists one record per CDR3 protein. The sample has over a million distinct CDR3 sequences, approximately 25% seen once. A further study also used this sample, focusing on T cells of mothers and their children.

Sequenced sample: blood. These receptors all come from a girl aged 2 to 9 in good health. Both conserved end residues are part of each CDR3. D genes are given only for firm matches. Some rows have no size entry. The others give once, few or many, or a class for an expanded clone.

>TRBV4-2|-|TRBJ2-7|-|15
TGTGTCAGCAGCCAAGTGGGACGAAGCTCCTACGAGCAGTACTTC
CVSSQVGRSSYEQYF
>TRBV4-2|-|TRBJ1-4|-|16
TGTGCCAGCAGCCCACGACTCCCACCGGGGGAGGAAAAACTGTTTTTT
CASSPRLPPGEEKLFF
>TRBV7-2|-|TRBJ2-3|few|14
TGTGCCAGCAGCTTACGGAGGTTCACAGATACGCAGTATTTT
CASSLRRFTDTQYF
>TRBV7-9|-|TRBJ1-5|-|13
TGTGCCAGCAGCTCTGACAATTTAGAGCCCCAGCATTTT
CASSSDNLEPQHF
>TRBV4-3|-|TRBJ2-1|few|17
TGCGCCAGCAGCCCATCGGCGCAGGGCGCACAATACAATGAGCAGTTCTTC
CASSPSAQGAQYNEQFF
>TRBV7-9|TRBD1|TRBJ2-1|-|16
TGTGCCAGCAGCTTACCGGGACAGGATATACACAATGAGCAGTTCTTC
CASSLPGQDIHNEQFF
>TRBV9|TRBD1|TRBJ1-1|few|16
TGTGCCAGCAGCCCACAGGGGGCGAGGAGGGACACTGAAGCTTTCTTT
CASSPQGARRDTEAFF
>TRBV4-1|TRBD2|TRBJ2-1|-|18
TGCGCCAGCAGCCACCTCGGGGGGGGCGCAGGGGTTGGCAATGAGCAGTTCTTC
CASSHLGGGAGVGNEQFF
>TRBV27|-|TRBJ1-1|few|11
TGTACAACTCGTAGGAACACTGAAGCTTTCTTT
CTTRRNTEAFF
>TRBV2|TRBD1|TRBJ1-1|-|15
TGTGCCAGCAGCTCCGAAGGGACAGGGAACACTGAAGCTTTCTTT
CASSSEGTGNTEAFF
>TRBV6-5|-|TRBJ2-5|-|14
TGTGCCAGCAGTTACTCCCCAGTAGGGGAGACCCAGTACTTC
CASSYSPVGETQYF
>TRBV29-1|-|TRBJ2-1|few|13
TGCAGCGTTGAAGATTTAGTGGGAAATGAGCAGTTCTTC
CSVEDLVGNEQFF
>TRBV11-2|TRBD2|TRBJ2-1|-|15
TGTGCCAGCAGCGTAGGACTAGCGGGAAGTAGTGAGCAGTTCTTC
CASSVGLAGSSEQFF
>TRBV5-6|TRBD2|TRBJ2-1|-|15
TGTGCCAGCAGCTTGATCAGCGGGAGGGCCCGAGAGCAGTTCTTC
CASSLISGRAREQFF